The clone carrying this T cell receptor beta chain occurred many times. Its antigen is not identified. The data belong to a study of early T cells in non-severe SARS-CoV-2 infection. TCRdb processed the 5' RACE reads anew with MiXCR; each CDR3 protein has one entry. The sample lists some 18,000 distinct CDR3 sequences, roughly 6.1% occurring once. In germline, CDR1 is DFQATT, CDR2 SNEGSKA (reference sequence). Trimming pared 3 bases from V and 0 bases from J, leaving 3 bases between. The CDR3 length is 11 residues. The study's findings and limits: Sequences matched to VDJdb favored anti-spike CD8 responses, while private and CD4 specificities were missed.

The TCR was taken from an adult who was a healthcare worker with PCR-confirmed SARS-CoV-2 infection or an uninfected control (not recorded which). The specimen sequenced was whole blood. The chain links TRBV20-1 to TRBJ2-7; no firm D call. CDR3: CSARSSYEQYF. In nucleotides, the CDR3 is TGCAGTGCTAGGTCCTCCTACGAGCAGTACTTC.